These 9 T cell receptor beta chains originate from one sample sequenced in a study of blood T cell repertoires in COVID-19. Sequencing was performed with immunoSEQ multiplex PCR; in TCRdb, only in-frame clones are kept and a portion is missing. The table shows hundreds of thousands of clones, with around 90% occurring only once. The sample taken for sequencing was peripheral blood. These receptors were collected from a man in his late teens or twenties with COVID-19, enrolled during active disease.

The chain is built from TRBV14 and TRBJ1-6, with TRBD1 matching over 7 bases. V shed 3 bases and J 7 bases; nucleotides not matched to a gene: 6. The CDR3 sequence is 15 residues long. CDR1 and CDR2 from the germline V gene are SGHDN and FVKESK. CDR3 sequence: CASSQTGSPNSPLHF. In nucleotides, the CDR3 is TGTGCCAGCAGCCAGACAGGGTCCCCAAATTCACCCCTCCACTTT. The variable domain in full, completed from reference TRBV14 and TRBJ1-6, reads EAGVTQFPSHSVIEKGQTVTLRCDPISGHDNLYWYRRVMGKEIKFLLHFVKESKQDESGMPNNRFLAERTGGTYSTLKVQPAELEDSGVYFCASSQTGSPNSPLHFGNGTRLTVT.

DNA of the CDR3: TGTGCCAGCAGCTTACCGACAGGGGGCCTTGGCTACACCTTC. This sequence encodes CASSLPTGGLGYTF. The chain couples TRBV7-8 to TRBJ1-2; 10 bases line up with TRBD1. Germline V gives CDR1 SGHVS, CDR2 FQNEAQ. The CDR3 contains 14 residues. Trimming cost V 2 bases and J 7 bases; bases outside gene matches: 4.

The CDR3 protein is CASSLAGILTEAFF. CDR3 in DNA: TGTGCCAGCAGCTTAGCCGGTATTCTTACTGAAGCTTTCTTT. The chain carries TRBV7-8 and TRBJ1-1; the D is unclear. The CDR3 runs to 14 residues. Germline loops: CDR1 SGHVS, CDR2 FQNEAQ. V was cut by 0 bases and J by 5 bases, with 10 bases left in between. The full variable domain, rest sourced from reference TRBV7-8 and TRBJ1-1, is GAGVSQSPRYKVAKRGQDVALRCDPISGHVSLFWYQQALGQGPEFLTYFQNEAQLDKSGLPSDRFFAERPEGSVSTLKIQRTQQEDSAVYLCASSLAGILTEAFFGQGTRLTVV.

In nucleotides, the CDR3 is TGCAGCGCTGGGGGGGGTCTGGGCTACGAGCAGTACTTC. Protein product: CSAGGGLGYEQYF. The chain recombines TRBV29-1 with TRBJ2-7; 7 bases line up with TRBD2. This CDR3 has 13 residues. Germline CDR1 is SQVTM and CDR2 is ANQGSEA. The trim removed 7 bases at V and 3 bases at J, leaving 9 bases unmatched.

V gene TRBV6-6 combines with J gene TRBJ1-1, with 7 bases matching TRBD1. Germline trimming cut 6 bases from V and 5 bases from J; bases unmatched to any gene: 6. Germline V gene sequence: CDR1 MNHNY, CDR2 SVGAGI (reference sequence). The CDR3 spans 13 residues. CDR3 nucleotide sequence: TGTGCCAGCAGACTCACAGGGGTAACTGAAGCTTTCTTT. Its protein is CASRLTGVTEAFF.

The V call is TRBV25-1, the J call TRBJ2-6; possible D gene TRBD1, 5 bases. The germline gives CDR1 MGHDK, CDR2 SYGVNS. The CDR3 loop spans 13 amino acids. The ends were cut back, 8 bases at V and 4 bases at J, with 9 bases in the middle. The CDR3 nucleotides are TGTGCCAGCGTACAGGCGGGGGCCAACGTCCTGACTTTC. Its translation is CASVQAGANVLTF.

The V call is TRBV5-1, the J call TRBJ2-7, with TRBD1 matching over 8 bases. CDR1 is SGHRS and CDR2 is YFSETQ in the germline V gene. The J segment lost 1 base and the V segment lost 3 bases, leaving 3 bases of the junction unmatched. CDR3 length equals 14 residues. DNA for the CDR3: TGCGCCAGCAGCTCGACAGGGGTATCCTACGAGCAGTACTTC. Residues: CASSSTGVSYEQYF.

The chain employs TRBV5-1 and TRBJ2-2; 9 bases agree with TRBD2. Germline V CDR1 and CDR2: SGHRS, YFSETQ. V lost 0 bases, J lost 0 bases, and 6 bases stayed unmatched. CDR3 size: 18 residues. The CDR3 region is CASSLAPRTSANTGELFF. The CDR3 nucleotides read TGCGCCAGCAGCTTGGCCCCTCGGACTAGCGCGAACACCGGGGAGCTGTTTTTT.

The rearrangement joins TRBV7-9 to TRBJ1-2; 7 positions match TRBD1. The CDR3 sequence is 13 residues long. CDR1 and CDR2 from the germline V gene are SEHNR and FQNEAQ (reference sequence). J was trimmed by 4 bases and V by 6 bases; bases with no gene match: 5. DNA for the CDR3: TGTGCCAGCAGATTGGCAGGGGGCTATGGCTACACCTTC. This codes for CASRLAGGYGYTF.